This T cell receptor (beta chain) derives from a study of cytomegalovirus exposure and HLA in healthy donors. Looking at the study overall: Samples from HLA-typed donors yielded approximately 88 million unique TCRs in an early data release. Study observations and caveats: Some TCR beta chains (more than 150 of them) were listed as cytomegalovirus-associated. Across donors, most TCRs were seen rarely, yet some public ones were widespread.

The PCR made use of 60 Vbeta and 13 Jbeta primers. Produced via immunoSEQ multiplex PCR; TCRdb's table is partial and in-frame only. The sample contains some 120,000 clones, roughly four fifths of which appear only once. Germline-derived CDR1 and CDR2 are SGHVS and FQNEAQ. The CDR3 length is 10 residues. V was cut by 5 bases and J by 7 bases, with 3 bases left in between. This cohort consisted of healthy bone marrow donors. As for this clone: Its target is unknown.

The sequencing input was PBMCs. The chain joins TRBV7-8 to TRBJ2-1, with D unresolved. The receptor comes from a male donor in good health and CMV-seropositive. Here the CDR3 DNA reads TGTGCCAGCAGCCAAAATGAGCAGTTCTTC. It encodes CASSQNEQFF.